A single sample is the source of the 2 T cell receptor beta chains below, sequenced in a study of T cell responses to AZD1222 COVID-19 vaccine. Produced via immunoSEQ multiplex PCR; TCRdb's table is partial and in-frame only. The profile shows about 200,000 clones, just over 90% of them singletons. The specimen comprised peripheral blood, sampled 28 days after the second dose of the MenACWY control vaccine. The origin of the receptors is an adult who received the MenACWY meningococcal vaccine as a control.

The chain is built from TRBV30 and TRBJ2-7; 7 nucleotides line up with TRBD1. The CDR3 sequence is 14 residues long. The V and J ends lost 2 bases and 6 bases, in that order; junction bases with no gene match: 10. In germline, CDR1 is GTSNPN, CDR2 SVGIG (reference sequence). This CDR3 reads CAWSRRQGVGEQYF. The DNA for the CDR3 is TGTGCCTGGAGTCGGCGGCAGGGGGTGGGCGAGCAGTACTTC.

CDR3 DNA: TGTGCCAGCAGCCAAGGCCAGGTGGGCGGCTACACCTTC. Its translation is CASSQGQVGGYTF. The V gene is TRBV14, the J gene TRBJ1-2; no reliable D call. The CDR3 is 13 amino acids. Germline V gene data show CDR1 as SGHDN and CDR2 as FVKESK. V shed 1 base and J shed 8 bases, with 11 bases lying between them.